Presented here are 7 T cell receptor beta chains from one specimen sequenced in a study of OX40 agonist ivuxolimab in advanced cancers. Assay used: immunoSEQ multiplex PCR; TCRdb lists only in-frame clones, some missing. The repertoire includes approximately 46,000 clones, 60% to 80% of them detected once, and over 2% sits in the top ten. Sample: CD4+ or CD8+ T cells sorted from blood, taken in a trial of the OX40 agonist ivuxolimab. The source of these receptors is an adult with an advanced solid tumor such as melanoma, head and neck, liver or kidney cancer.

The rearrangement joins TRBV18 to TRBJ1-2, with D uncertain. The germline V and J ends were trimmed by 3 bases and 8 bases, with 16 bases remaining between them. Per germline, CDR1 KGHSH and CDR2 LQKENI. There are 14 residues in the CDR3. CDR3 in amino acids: CASSPDSDGGGYTF. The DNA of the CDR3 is TGTGCCAGCTCACCGGACTCAGATGGTGGGGGCTACACCTTC.

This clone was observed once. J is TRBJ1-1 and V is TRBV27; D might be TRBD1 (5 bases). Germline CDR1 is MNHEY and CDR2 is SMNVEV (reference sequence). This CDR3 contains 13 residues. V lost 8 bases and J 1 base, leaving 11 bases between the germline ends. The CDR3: CASGRQRNTEAFF. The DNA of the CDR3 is TGTGCCAGCGGGAGACAGAGGAACACTGAAGCTTTCTTT.

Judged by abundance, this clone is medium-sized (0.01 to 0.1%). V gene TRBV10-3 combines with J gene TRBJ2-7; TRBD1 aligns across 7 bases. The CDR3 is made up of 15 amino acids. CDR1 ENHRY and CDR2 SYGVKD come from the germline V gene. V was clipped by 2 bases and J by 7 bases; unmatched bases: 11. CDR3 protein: CAISEIGDSTGEQYF. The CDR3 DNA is TGTGCCATCAGTGAGATCGGGGACAGCACGGGGGAGCAGTACTTC.

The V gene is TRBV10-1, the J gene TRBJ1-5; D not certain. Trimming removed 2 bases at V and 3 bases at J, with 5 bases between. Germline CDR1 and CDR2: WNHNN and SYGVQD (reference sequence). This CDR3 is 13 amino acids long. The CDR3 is CASSEGVNQPQHF. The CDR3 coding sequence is TGCGCCAGCAGTGAGGGGGTCAATCAGCCCCAGCATTTT.

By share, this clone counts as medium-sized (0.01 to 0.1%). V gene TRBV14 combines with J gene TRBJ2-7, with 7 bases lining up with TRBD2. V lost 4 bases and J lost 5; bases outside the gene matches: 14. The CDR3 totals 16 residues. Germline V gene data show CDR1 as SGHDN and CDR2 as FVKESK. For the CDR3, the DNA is TGTGCCAGCAGCCCCCGGATTAGGGAGGGCCTCGACGAGCAGTACTTC. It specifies CASSPRIREGLDEQYF.

The CDR3 sequence is CASRRTGSSYEQYF. In DNA form, the CDR3 reads TGTGCCAGCAGACGTACAGGGAGCTCCTACGAGCAGTACTTC. The rearrangement joins TRBV5-4 to TRBJ2-7, with D perhaps TRBD1 (6 bases). V dropped 5 bases and J dropped 0 bases, with 12 bases sitting between them. CDR1 and CDR2 from the germline V gene are SGHNT and YYREEE (reference sequence). The CDR3 length is 14 residues.

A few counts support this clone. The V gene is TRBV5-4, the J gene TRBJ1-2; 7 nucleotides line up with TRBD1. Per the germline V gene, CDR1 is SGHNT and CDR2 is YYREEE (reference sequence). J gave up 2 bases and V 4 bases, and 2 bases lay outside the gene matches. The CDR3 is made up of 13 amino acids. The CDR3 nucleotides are TGTGCCAGCAGCCCGGACAGGAACTATGGCTACACCTTC. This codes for CASSPDRNYGYTF. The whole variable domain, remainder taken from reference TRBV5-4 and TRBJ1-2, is ETGVTQSPTHLIKTRGQQVTLRCSSQSGHNTVSWYQQALGQGPQFIFQYYREEENGRGNFPPRFSGLQFPNYSSELNVNALELDDSALYLCASSPDRNYGYTFGSGTRLTVV.